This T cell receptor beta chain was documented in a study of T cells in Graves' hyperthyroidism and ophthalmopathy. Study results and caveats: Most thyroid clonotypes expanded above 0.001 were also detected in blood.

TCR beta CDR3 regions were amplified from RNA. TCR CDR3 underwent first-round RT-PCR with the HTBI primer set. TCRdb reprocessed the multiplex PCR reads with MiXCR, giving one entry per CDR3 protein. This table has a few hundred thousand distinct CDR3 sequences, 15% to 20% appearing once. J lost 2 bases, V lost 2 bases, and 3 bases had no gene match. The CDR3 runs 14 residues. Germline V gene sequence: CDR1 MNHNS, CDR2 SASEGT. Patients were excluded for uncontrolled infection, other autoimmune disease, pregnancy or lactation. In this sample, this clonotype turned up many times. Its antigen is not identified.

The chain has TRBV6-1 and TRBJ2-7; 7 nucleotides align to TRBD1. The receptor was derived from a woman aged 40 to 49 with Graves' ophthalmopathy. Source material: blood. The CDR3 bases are TGTGCCAGCAGTGAACAGGACAGGACCTACGAGCAGTACTTC. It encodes CASSEQDRTYEQYF.